This TCR beta chain was documented in a study of blood T cell repertoires in COVID-19. Some clones are missing from TCRdb's copy, which holds only in-frame ones; the method was immunoSEQ multiplex PCR. The table shows tens of thousands of clones, with more than 80% occurring only once. In germline, CDR1 is SEHNR, CDR2 FQNEAQ (reference sequence). This CDR3 contains 16 residues. V was shortened by 0 bases and J by 2 bases, with 13 bases between the two germline ends. V gene TRBV7-9 combines with J gene TRBJ2-5, with a tentative D call TRBD2 (6 bases). This TCR was recovered from a woman of 80 years or more with acute or convalescent COVID-19. Sequencing was carried out using peripheral blood. The CDR3 bases are TGTGCCAGCAGCTTAGCCGGGTGGGGGGTTCAAGAGACCCAGTACTTC. Translation: CASSLAGWGVQETQYF.